This T cell receptor (beta chain) originates from a study of monozygotic twins with inflammatory bowel disease. Notes on the study in general: Healthy co-twins had higher TCRbeta inverse Simpson diversity than their IBD twins. There were differing immunosuppressive treatments, which may have added variability to patient repertoires.

Concerning this clonotype itself: The antigen remains undetermined.

From 3500 ng of total RNA, each TCR library was prepared. Reanalyzing the 5' RACE reads, TCRdb keeps one entry per CDR3 protein, without DNA. This sample's table reports roughly 330,000 distinct CDR3 sequences. The germline CDR1 and CDR2 sequences are SGHTA and FQGNSA. The CDR3 runs to 15 residues. Specimen: blood. This TCR was sampled from a human donor with ulcerative colitis or Crohn's disease, or a healthy co-twin of an affected twin (not recorded which). The V gene is TRBV7-2, the J gene TRBJ2-7; the D gene TCRdb calls, TRBD1, cannot be checked with no DNA. The CDR3 loop is CASSIPGQPFYEQYF.